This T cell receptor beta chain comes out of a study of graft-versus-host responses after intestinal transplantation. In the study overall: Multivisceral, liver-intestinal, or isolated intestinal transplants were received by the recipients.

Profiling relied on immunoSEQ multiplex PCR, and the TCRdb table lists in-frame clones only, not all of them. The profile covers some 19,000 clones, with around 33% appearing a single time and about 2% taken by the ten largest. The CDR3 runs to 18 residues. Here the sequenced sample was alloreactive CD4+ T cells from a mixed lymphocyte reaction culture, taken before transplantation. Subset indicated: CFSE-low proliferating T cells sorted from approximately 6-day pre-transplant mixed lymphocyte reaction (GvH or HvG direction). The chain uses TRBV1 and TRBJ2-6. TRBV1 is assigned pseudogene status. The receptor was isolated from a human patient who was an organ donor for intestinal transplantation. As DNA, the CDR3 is TGCACCAGCAGTAAAGGGCGTTTGTGCACAAGTCGGGCCAACGTCCTGACTTTC. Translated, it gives CTSSKGRLCTSRANVLTF.